This T cell receptor beta chain was recorded in a study of T cells in Graves' hyperthyroidism and ophthalmopathy. The CDR3 runs 16 residues. V was clipped by 3 bases and J by 2 bases, with 15 bases between them. Germline V CDR1 and CDR2: SGHTA, FQGNSA. Amplification of TCR beta CDR3 regions was performed using RNA transcripts as template. A first-round RT-PCR of the TCR CDR3 used the HTBI primer set. TCRdb reanalysed the multiplex PCR reads using MiXCR and keeps one entry per CDR3 protein. The table includes 750,000 to 950,000 distinct CDR3 sequences, over 35% detected once. Sequencing input: blood. The TCR comes from a man aged 18 to 29 with Graves' hyperthyroidism. The V call is TRBV7-2, the J call TRBJ2-3; possibly TRBD2 for D (5 bases). The CDR3 bases are TGTGCCAGCAGCTTCAGGAGGCGGGCGCACACAGATACGCAGTATTTT. It translates to CASSFRRRAHTDTQYF.